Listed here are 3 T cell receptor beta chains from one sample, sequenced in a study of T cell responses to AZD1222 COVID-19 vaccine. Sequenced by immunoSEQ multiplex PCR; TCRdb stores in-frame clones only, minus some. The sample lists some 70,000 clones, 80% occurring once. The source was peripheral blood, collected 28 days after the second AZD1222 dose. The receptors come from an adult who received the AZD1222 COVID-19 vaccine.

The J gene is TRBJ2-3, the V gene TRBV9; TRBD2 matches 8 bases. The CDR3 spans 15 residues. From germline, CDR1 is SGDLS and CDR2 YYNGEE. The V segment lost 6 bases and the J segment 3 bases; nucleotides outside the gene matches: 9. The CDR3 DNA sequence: TGTGCCAGCACACTTCGCGGGGGGCTAACAGATACGCAGTATTTT. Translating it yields CASTLRGGLTDTQYF.

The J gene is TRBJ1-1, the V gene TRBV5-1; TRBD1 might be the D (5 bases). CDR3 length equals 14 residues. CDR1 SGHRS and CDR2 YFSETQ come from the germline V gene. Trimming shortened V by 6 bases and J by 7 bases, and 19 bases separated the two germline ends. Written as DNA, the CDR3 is TGCGCCAGCACCTTTGGGACTAAACCCTATGAAGCTTTCTTT. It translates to CASTFGTKPYEAFF.

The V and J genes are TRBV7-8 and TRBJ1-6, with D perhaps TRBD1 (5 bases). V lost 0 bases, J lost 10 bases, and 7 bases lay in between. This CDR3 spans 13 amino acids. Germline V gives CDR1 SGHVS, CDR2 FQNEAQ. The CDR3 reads CASSLARESPLHF. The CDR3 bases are TGTGCCAGCAGCTTAGCCAGGGAATCACCCCTCCACTTT.